A few counts support the clone carrying this T cell receptor (beta chain). Its antigen is not known. Every bit of the isolated RNA underwent reverse transcription, so sequencing read expressed TCRB transcripts. Sequencing used immunoSEQ multiplex PCR; TCRdb keeps in-frame clones, though not all of them. The profile shows some 220,000 clones, under 13% of them singletons. The sample comes from a study of beta chain features in type 1 diabetes. Study-level results: For patients and controls alike, PCR might favor shorter templates to the same degree.

With 2 bases clipped from V and 2 bases from J, the junction kept 2 bases outside the gene matches. Per germline, CDR1 SEHNR and CDR2 FQNEAQ (reference sequence). This CDR3 region has 15 residues. The receptor's source is a man between 18 and 29 years old in good health. The gene calls are TRBV7-9 and TRBJ2-1; 8 bases are a match to TRBD2. The sequencing sample was made of central memory CD4+ T cells from blood. CDR3: CASSLTGRAYNEQFF. For the CDR3, the DNA is TGTGCCAGCAGCTTAACCGGGAGGGCCTACAATGAGCAGTTCTTC.